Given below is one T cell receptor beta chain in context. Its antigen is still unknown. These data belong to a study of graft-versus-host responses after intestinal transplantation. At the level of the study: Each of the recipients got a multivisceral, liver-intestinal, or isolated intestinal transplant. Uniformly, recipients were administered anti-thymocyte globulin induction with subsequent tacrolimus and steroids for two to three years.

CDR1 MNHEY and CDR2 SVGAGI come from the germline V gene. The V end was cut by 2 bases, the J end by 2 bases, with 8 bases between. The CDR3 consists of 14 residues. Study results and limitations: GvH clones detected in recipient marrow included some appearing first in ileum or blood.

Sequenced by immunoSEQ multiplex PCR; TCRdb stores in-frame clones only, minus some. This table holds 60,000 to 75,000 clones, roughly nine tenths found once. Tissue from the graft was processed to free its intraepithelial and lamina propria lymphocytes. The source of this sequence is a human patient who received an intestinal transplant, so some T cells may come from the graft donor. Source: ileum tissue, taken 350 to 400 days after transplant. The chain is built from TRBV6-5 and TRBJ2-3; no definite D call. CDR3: CASSYVTHTDTQYF. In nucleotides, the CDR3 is TGTGCCAGCAGTTACGTTACCCACACAGATACGCAGTATTTT.